The TCR beta chain under discussion was sequenced for a study of blood T cell repertoires in COVID-19. Whole-study context: Both acute and convalescent COVID-19 samples were obtained from the United States, Italy and Spain.

This CDR3 has 13 amino acids. Germline V gene lookup returns CDR1 MNHEY and CDR2 SMNVEV (reference sequence). The V gene end was trimmed by 4 bases and the J gene end by 4 bases; junction bases not matched to a gene: 3. Authors' data handling: From reference gene primer amplification, estimates of nucleated cell counts were derived. Sequencing was performed with immunoSEQ multiplex PCR; in TCRdb, only in-frame clones are kept and a portion is missing. Clonal size and the V and J genes are those of that table, whereas D and trimming came from the DNA. This sample has 96,000 or so clones, with 90% found just once.

The sequenced sample was peripheral blood. The source of this sequence is a man between 60 and 75 years old with acute or convalescent COVID-19. The rearrangement joins TRBV27 to TRBJ1-2; 7 bases match TRBD1. In DNA, the CDR3 is TGTGCCAGCAGTTACCCAGGGGGCTATGGCTACACCTTC. Translation: CASSYPGGYGYTF.